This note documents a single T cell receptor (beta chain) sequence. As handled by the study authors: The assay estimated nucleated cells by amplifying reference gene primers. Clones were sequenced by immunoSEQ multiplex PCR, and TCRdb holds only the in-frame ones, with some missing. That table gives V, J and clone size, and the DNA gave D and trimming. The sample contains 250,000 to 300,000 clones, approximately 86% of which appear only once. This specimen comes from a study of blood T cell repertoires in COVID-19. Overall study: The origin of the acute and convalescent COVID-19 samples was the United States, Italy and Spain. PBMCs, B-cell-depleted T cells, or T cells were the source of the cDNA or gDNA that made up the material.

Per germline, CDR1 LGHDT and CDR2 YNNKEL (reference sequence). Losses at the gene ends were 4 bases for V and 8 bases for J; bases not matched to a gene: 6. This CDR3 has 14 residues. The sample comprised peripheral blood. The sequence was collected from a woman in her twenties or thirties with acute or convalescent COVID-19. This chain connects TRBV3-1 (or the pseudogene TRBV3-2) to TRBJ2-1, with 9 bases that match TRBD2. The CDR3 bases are TGTGCCAGCAGCCCTCATAGCGGGGGCGATGAGCAGTTCTTC. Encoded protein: CASSPHSGGDEQFF.